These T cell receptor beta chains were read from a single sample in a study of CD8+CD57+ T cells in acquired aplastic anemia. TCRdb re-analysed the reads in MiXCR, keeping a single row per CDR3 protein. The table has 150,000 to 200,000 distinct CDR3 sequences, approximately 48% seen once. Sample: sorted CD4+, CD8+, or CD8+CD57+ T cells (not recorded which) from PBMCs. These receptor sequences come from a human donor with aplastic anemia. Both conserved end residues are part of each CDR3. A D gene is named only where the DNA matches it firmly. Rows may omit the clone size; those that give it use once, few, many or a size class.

TGTGCCAGTAGTACCCCGACAGGAGCAGGGCAGCCCCAGCATTTT	CASSTPTGAGQPQHF	many	.	TRBJ1-5	TRBV19
TGTGCCAGCAGTGAAATTGCGGACTACACCAATGAGCAGTTCTTC	CASSEIADYTNEQFF	.	.	TRBJ2-1	TRBV25-1
TGTGCCAGCAGCTTGTCTGGGATACAAGAGACCCAGTACTTC	CASSLSGIQETQYF	few	.	TRBJ2-5	TRBV5-4
TGTGCCACCAGTGATGGCGTTGCCCCGTTGAACACCGGGGAGCTGTTTTTT	CATSDGVAPLNTGELFF	few	.	TRBJ2-2	TRBV24-1
TGTGCCATCAGTGGGACGCAGAGCTCCTACGAGCAGTACTTC	CAISGTQSSYEQYF	.	.	TRBJ2-7	TRBV10-3
TGTGCCATCAGTGATATTGGACAACAAGAGACCCAGTACTTC	CAISDIGQQETQYF	once	.	TRBJ2-5	TRBV10-3
TGTGCCAGCAGTAGCAACCGGGACAGGCTACCCTACGAGCAGTACTTC	CASSSNRDRLPYEQYF	.	TRBD1	TRBJ2-7	TRBV11-1
TGTGCCAGCAGAGCGATCCGGGACGCAAAACTGTTTTTT	CASRAIRDAKLFF	.	.	TRBJ1-4	TRBV2
TGTGCCAGCAGCTTGATTTCGGGGAGGGGTGAGCAGTTCTTC	CASSLISGRGEQFF	.	TRBD2	TRBJ2-1	TRBV5-8
TGCAGTGCTAGAGATCGGCGACAGGGGAACACTGAAGCTTTCTTT	CSARDRRQGNTEAFF	many	TRBD1	TRBJ1-1	TRBV20-1
TGTGCCAGTAGTATAGATCTCGCAGCTGGGGAGCTGTTTTTT	CASSIDLAAGELFF	few	.	TRBJ2-2	TRBV19
TGCAGCGGCGGACGAGAGAAAGAGACCCAGTACTTC	CSGGREKETQYF	.	.	TRBJ2-5	TRBV29-1
TGCGCCAGCAGCTTGGTCGGCGGGAGGGCCGAGCAGTACTTC	CASSLVGGRAEQYF	.	TRBD2	TRBJ2-7	TRBV5-1
TGTGCCAGCAGCGTAGCCCTCGAAGGGAGTAACGTCGAGCAGTACTTC	CASSVALEGSNVEQYF	few	.	TRBJ2-7	TRBV9
TGTGCCAGCTCCTTCGCCCCCGGGACAGACTACACCGGGGAGCTGTTTTTT	CASSFAPGTDYTGELFF	many	TRBD1	TRBJ2-2	TRBV7-6
TGCGCCAGCAGTGAGCCTCCTCGGGGTAACACCGGGGAGCTGTTTTTT	CASSEPPRGNTGELFF	.	.	TRBJ2-2	TRBV10-1
TGTGCCAGCTCACCTGGAGGGACAGAGTCCTACGAGCAGTACTTC	CASSPGGTESYEQYF	.	.	TRBJ2-7	TRBV18
TGTGCCAGCTCGCCGGGGACAGGGCTTCGAGAGCAGTACTTC	CASSPGTGLREQYF	.	TRBD1	TRBJ2-7	TRBV18
TGTGCCAGCAGCTTGGGGGGCTCCTACAATGAGCAGTTCTTC	CASSLGGSYNEQFF	many	.	TRBJ2-1	TRBV7-7
TGTGCCAGCAGCTTTTCGGGGACAGGGGGCCCACCCCTCCACTTT	CASSFSGTGGPPLHF	many	TRBD1	TRBJ1-6	TRBV7-9
TGTGCCAGCAGCTCGGAGCGGACCAATGAGCAGTATTTT	CASSSERTNEQYF	.	.	TRBJ2-3	TRBV7-2
TGTGCCAGTAGGGAGGCTGGGGCCAACGTCCTGACTTTC	CASREAGANVLTF	few	.	TRBJ2-6	TRBV19
TGTGCCAGCAGCTTAGAGGCGGCGGCGGGGAAGTATTTT	CASSLEAAAGKYF	many	.	TRBJ2-3	TRBV11-2
TGTGCCAGCAGACGGACAGGGGGCGTTTATGGCTACACCTTC	CASRRTGGVYGYTF	.	TRBD1	TRBJ1-2	TRBV12-3/TRBV12-4
TGTGCCAGCAGTGAAGCACAAGCCCCCTATTTCAGGGAATCCTACGAGCAGTACTTC	CASSEAQAPYFRESYEQYF	few	.	TRBJ2-7	TRBV6-1
TGCAGCGTTCGGGACCTAAACTACGAGCAGTACTTC	CSVRDLNYEQYF	.	.	TRBJ2-7	TRBV29-1
TGTGCCAGCAGTCGCTCCTGGCAGGGAGACCAGCCCCAGCATTTT	CASSRSWQGDQPQHF	many	.	TRBJ1-5	TRBV6-5
TGTGCCAGCAGCTATGCCCACGGTAGCAATCAGCCCCAGCATTTT	CASSYAHGSNQPQHF	many	.	TRBJ1-5	TRBV7-2
TGTGCCACCAGGGCAGGGGAAGCCGGGGAGCTGTTTTTT	CATRAGEAGELFF	.	.	TRBJ2-2	TRBV24-1
TGCAGCGTTGCCGCGGGCAATGAGCAGTTCTTC	CSVAAGNEQFF	.	.	TRBJ2-1	TRBV29-1
TGTGCCAGCTCACCATCGGGGCAGGGCTCTGGCTACACCTTC	CASSPSGQGSGYTF	few	.	TRBJ1-2	TRBV18
TGCGCCAGCAGCTTGAGGGGTTCTAACACCGGGGAGCTGTTTTTT	CASSLRGSNTGELFF	many	.	TRBJ2-2	TRBV5-1
TGTGCCAGTAGTATCCCAGGGATCGGAAACACCATATATTTT	CASSIPGIGNTIYF	.	.	TRBJ1-3	TRBV19
TGTGCCAGCGGTCCGGGACCCCGGGGTCAGCCCCAGCATTTT	CASGPGPRGQPQHF	many	.	TRBJ1-5	TRBV2
TGTGCCAGCAGTTCCCCCTCAGGGGCGGGTGAGCAGTTCTTC	CASSSPSGAGEQFF	.	.	TRBJ2-1	TRBV27